Sequencing of this TCR beta chain was carried out in a study of blood T cell repertoires in COVID-19. The overall study: Whether acute or convalescent, the COVID-19 samples came from the United States, Italy and Spain. Sources were T cells, B-cell-depleted T cells, or PBMCs; the material itself was cDNA or gDNA.

The length of the CDR3 is 15 residues. J gave up 0 bases and V 4 bases, and 5 bases lay outside the gene matches. Germline lookup yields CDR1 MDHEN and CDR2 SYDVKM. Original processing methods: For nucleated cells, counts were estimated from reference gene primer amplification. Produced via immunoSEQ multiplex PCR; TCRdb's table is partial and in-frame only. The V and J calls and clone size are taken from that table; D and trimming were inferred from the DNA. The profile covers around 220,000 clones, with around 87% appearing a single time and around 9.6% taken by the ten largest. Seattle's cohort entered during active infection and was followed longitudinally. This clone was counted between two and nine times.

This receptor was obtained from a woman in her 50s with COVID-19, enrolled during active disease. Material for sequencing was peripheral blood. V gene TRBV28 combines with J gene TRBJ2-5; TRBD2 matches at 7 bases. The CDR3 loop reads CASSSLLADQETQYF. The DNA of the CDR3 is TGTGCCAGCAGTTCCCTCCTAGCGGACCAAGAGACCCAGTACTTC.